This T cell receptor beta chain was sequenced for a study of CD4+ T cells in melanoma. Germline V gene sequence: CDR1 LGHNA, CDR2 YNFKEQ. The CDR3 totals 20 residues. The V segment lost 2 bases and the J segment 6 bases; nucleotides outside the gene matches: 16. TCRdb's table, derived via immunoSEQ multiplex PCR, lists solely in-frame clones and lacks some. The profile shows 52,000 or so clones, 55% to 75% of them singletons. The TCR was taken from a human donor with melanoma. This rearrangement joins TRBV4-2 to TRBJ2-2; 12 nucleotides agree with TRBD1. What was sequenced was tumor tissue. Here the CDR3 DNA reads TGTGCCAGCAGCCAATTTTCTGGGACAGGGGGCGGTGGGGTGGCCGGGGAGCTGTTTTTT. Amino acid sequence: CASSQFSGTGGGGVAGELFF.